The rows below give T cell receptor beta chains drawn from one sample of a study of blood T cell repertoires in COVID-19. Sequencing used immunoSEQ multiplex PCR; TCRdb keeps in-frame clones, though not all of them. The table records about 100,000 clones, 80% of them present only once. Sequencing was carried out using peripheral blood. These receptor sequences come from a woman in her sixties or seventies with acute or convalescent COVID-19. Each CDR3 is given with its conserved first and last residue. Each record gives: CDR3 length, V gene, J gene, D gene, clone size, CDR3 protein, CDR3 DNA. The D gene is left open where the match is weak. A clone size is listed for some rows: how often the clone was seen (once, few, many), or a class if it is expanded.

CDR3 length: 16
V gene: TRBV18
J gene: TRBJ1-1
D gene: TRBD1
clone size: .
CDR3 protein: CASSPRRDRTNTEAFF
CDR3 DNA: TGTGCCAGCTCACCACGACGGGACAGGACGAACACTGAAGCTTTCTTT

CDR3 length: 15
V gene: TRBV19
J gene: TRBJ1-2
D gene: TRBD1
clone size: .
CDR3 protein: CASSKPGQGFYGYTF
CDR3 DNA: TGTGCCAGTAGTAAACCGGGACAGGGTTTTTATGGCTACACCTTC

CDR3 length: 15
V gene: TRBV12-5
J gene: TRBJ2-1
D gene: .
clone size: .
CDR3 protein: CASGLDPRIHNEQFF
CDR3 DNA: TGTGCTAGTGGTTTGGACCCTAGGATTCACAATGAGCAGTTCTTC

CDR3 length: 14
V gene: TRBV2
J gene: TRBJ2-2
D gene: TRBD1
clone size: .
CDR3 protein: CASNRDRGTGELFF
CDR3 DNA: TGTGCCAGCAACCGGGACAGGGGCACCGGGGAGCTGTTTTTT

CDR3 length: 14
V gene: TRBV7-2
J gene: TRBJ1-5
D gene: .
clone size: .
CDR3 protein: CASSLTGRDQPQHF
CDR3 DNA: TGTGCCAGCAGCCTCACCGGGAGAGATCAGCCCCAGCATTTT

CDR3 length: 15
V gene: TRBV7-2
J gene: TRBJ2-2
D gene: .
clone size: few
CDR3 protein: CASSLGSRSTGELFF
CDR3 DNA: TGTGCCAGCAGCTTAGGAAGCAGGTCCACCGGGGAGCTGTTTTTT

CDR3 length: 16
V gene: TRBV5-1
J gene: TRBJ1-4
D gene: TRBD1
clone size: .
CDR3 protein: CASSSGQGSTNEKLFF
CDR3 DNA: TGCGCCAGCAGCTCGGGACAGGGGTCGACGAATGAAAAACTGTTTTTT

CDR3 length: 16
V gene: TRBV4-3
J gene: TRBJ2-2
D gene: .
clone size: once
CDR3 protein: CASSQDTGAPTGELFF
CDR3 DNA: TGCGCCAGCAGCCAAGATACAGGTGCCCCCACCGGGGAGCTGTTTTTT

CDR3 length: 16
V gene: TRBV5-1
J gene: TRBJ2-1
D gene: TRBD1
clone size: .
CDR3 protein: CASSFNAGTGGNEQFF
CDR3 DNA: TGCGCCAGCAGCTTTAATGCCGGGACAGGGGGAAATGAGCAGTTCTTC

CDR3 length: 15
V gene: TRBV30
J gene: TRBJ1-6
D gene: TRBD1
clone size: .
CDR3 protein: CAWRAQGAYNSPLHF
CDR3 DNA: TGTGCCTGGAGAGCCCAGGGGGCCTATAATTCACCCCTCCACTTT

CDR3 length: 13
V gene: TRBV30
J gene: TRBJ1-2
D gene: .
clone size: .
CDR3 protein: CAWSADRYYGYTF
CDR3 DNA: TGTGCCTGGAGCGCCGACAGGTACTATGGCTACACCTTC

CDR3 length: 15
V gene: TRBV7-9
J gene: TRBJ1-1
D gene: TRBD1
clone size: .
CDR3 protein: CASLPPATGGTEAFF
CDR3 DNA: TGTGCCAGCCTGCCACCCGCGACAGGGGGAACTGAAGCTTTCTTT

CDR3 length: 13
V gene: TRBV6-5
J gene: TRBJ1-2
D gene: TRBD1
clone size: .
CDR3 protein: CASRGTANYGYTF
CDR3 DNA: TGTGCCAGCAGAGGGACAGCTAACTATGGCTACACCTTC

CDR3 length: 14
V gene: TRBV7-2
J gene: TRBJ1-2
D gene: .
clone size: few
CDR3 protein: CASSLGWRESGYTF
CDR3 DNA: TGTGCCAGCAGCTTGGGTTGGAGGGAGAGTGGCTACACCTTC

CDR3 length: 15
V gene: TRBV2
J gene: TRBJ1-1
D gene: .
clone size: .
CDR3 protein: CASSDAISGNTEAFF
CDR3 DNA: TGTGCCAGCAGTGACGCCATTTCGGGGAACACTGAAGCTTTCTTT

CDR3 length: 17
V gene: TRBV15
J gene: TRBJ2-3
D gene: .
clone size: .
CDR3 protein: CATSRDTTALGTDTQYF
CDR3 DNA: TGTGCCACCAGCAGAGATACGACAGCTCTCGGCACAGATACGCAGTATTTT

CDR3 length: 16
V gene: TRBV2
J gene: TRBJ2-3
D gene: .
clone size: .
CDR3 protein: CATELLSLGDWDTQYF
CDR3 DNA: TGTGCCACCGAATTGCTATCCCTGGGCGATTGGGATACGCAGTATTTT

CDR3 length: 15
V gene: TRBV18
J gene: TRBJ2-1
D gene: TRBD2
clone size: .
CDR3 protein: CASSRTGTSANEQFF
CDR3 DNA: TGTGCCAGCTCACGGACCGGGACTAGCGCTAATGAGCAGTTCTTC

CDR3 length: 16
V gene: TRBV9
J gene: TRBJ2-3
D gene: TRBD2
clone size: .
CDR3 protein: CASSDGTSGYTDTQYF
CDR3 DNA: TGTGCCAGCAGCGACGGGACTAGCGGTTACACAGATACGCAGTATTTT

CDR3 length: 14
V gene: TRBV19
J gene: TRBJ2-7
D gene: TRBD1
clone size: .
CDR3 protein: CASSFLGQGYEQYF
CDR3 DNA: TGTGCCAGTAGTTTCCTAGGACAGGGATACGAGCAGTACTTC

CDR3 length: 16
V gene: TRBV6-5
J gene: TRBJ2-7
D gene: .
clone size: .
CDR3 protein: CASSYSSTGHRYEQYF
CDR3 DNA: TGTGCCAGCAGTTACTCCTCCACGGGACATAGATACGAGCAGTACTTC

CDR3 length: 14
V gene: TRBV2
J gene: TRBJ1-5
D gene: .
clone size: .
CDR3 protein: CASSTGLLNQPQHF
CDR3 DNA: TGTGCCAGCAGTACGGGGTTGCTCAATCAGCCCCAGCATTTT

CDR3 length: 15
V gene: TRBV3-1/TRBV3-2
J gene: TRBJ2-6
D gene: .
clone size: .
CDR3 protein: CASSQVHSGANVLTF
CDR3 DNA: TGTGCCAGCAGCCAAGTCCACTCTGGGGCCAACGTCCTGACTTTC

CDR3 length: 15
V gene: TRBV4-2
J gene: TRBJ2-1
D gene: TRBD2
clone size: once
CDR3 protein: CASSQDLAGYNEQFF
CDR3 DNA: TGTGCCAGCAGCCAAGACCTAGCGGGCTACAATGAGCAGTTCTTC

CDR3 length: 17
V gene: TRBV7-9
J gene: TRBJ2-1
D gene: .
clone size: .
CDR3 protein: CASSPGVGSGSYNEQFF
CDR3 DNA: TGTGCCAGCAGCCCCGGGGTAGGGTCGGGGTCCTACAATGAGCAGTTCTTC

CDR3 length: 15
V gene: TRBV25-1
J gene: TRBJ1-3
D gene: TRBD1
clone size: .
CDR3 protein: CASSEAGGYGNTIYF
CDR3 DNA: TGTGCCAGCAGTGAGGCAGGGGGCTATGGAAACACCATATATTTT

CDR3 length: 13
V gene: TRBV5-4
J gene: TRBJ2-1
D gene: .
clone size: few
CDR3 protein: CASSFDRSNEQFF
CDR3 DNA: TGTGCCAGCAGCTTTGACAGGAGTAATGAGCAGTTCTTC

CDR3 length: 14
V gene: TRBV7-2
J gene: TRBJ2-2
D gene: .
clone size: .
CDR3 protein: CASSLDWNTGELFF
CDR3 DNA: TGTGCCAGCAGCTTGGACTGGAACACCGGGGAGCTGTTTTTT

CDR3 length: 18
V gene: TRBV23-1
J gene: TRBJ2-1
D gene: TRBD2
clone size: .
CDR3 protein: CASSHYPGGGFSYNEQFF
CDR3 DNA: TGCGCCAGCAGTCATTATCCGGGCGGGGGGTTCTCCTACAATGAGCAGTTCTTC

CDR3 length: 14
V gene: TRBV10-1
J gene: TRBJ1-5
D gene: TRBD1
clone size: .
CDR3 protein: CASSAGGRAQPQHF
CDR3 DNA: TGCGCCAGCAGTGCAGGGGGCAGAGCTCAGCCCCAGCATTTT

CDR3 length: 14
V gene: TRBV4-1
J gene: TRBJ1-2
D gene: .
clone size: .
CDR3 protein: CASSHGGQNYGYTF
CDR3 DNA: TGCGCCAGCAGCCACGGAGGTCAGAACTATGGCTACACCTTC

CDR3 length: 13
V gene: TRBV29-1
J gene: TRBJ1-1
D gene: .
clone size: .
CDR3 protein: CSVGRGSGAEAFF
CDR3 DNA: TGCAGCGTTGGCCGCGGGAGTGGGGCTGAAGCTTTCTTT

CDR3 length: 17
V gene: TRBV6-1
J gene: TRBJ1-2
D gene: .
clone size: .
CDR3 protein: CASSEASVGGEARGYTF
CDR3 DNA: TGTGCCAGCAGTGAAGCCAGTGTCGGAGGGGAGGCTCGCGGCTACACCTTC

CDR3 length: 11
V gene: TRBV20-1
J gene: TRBJ2-7
D gene: TRBD1
clone size: .
CDR3 protein: CSARQGREQYF
CDR3 DNA: TGCAGTGCTCGACAGGGAAGGGAGCAGTACTTC

CDR3 length: 15
V gene: TRBV27
J gene: TRBJ1-6
D gene: .
clone size: few
CDR3 protein: CASSSFSSYNSPLHF
CDR3 DNA: TGTGCCAGCAGTTCGTTCAGCTCCTATAATTCACCCCTCCACTTT

CDR3 length: 16
V gene: TRBV5-8
J gene: TRBJ1-5
D gene: .
clone size: once
CDR3 protein: CASSPGQLLVAQPQHF
CDR3 DNA: TGTGCCAGCAGCCCAGGACAGCTTCTAGTAGCCCAGCCCCAGCATTTT

CDR3 length: 13
V gene: TRBV10-2
J gene: TRBJ1-2
D gene: .
clone size: once
CDR3 protein: CASIGSGSDGYTF
CDR3 DNA: TGCGCCAGCATAGGATCGGGGTCGGATGGCTACACCTTC

CDR3 length: 15
V gene: TRBV6-5
J gene: TRBJ2-1
D gene: TRBD1
clone size: .
CDR3 protein: CASSYSTTGGWEQFF
CDR3 DNA: TGTGCCAGCAGTTACTCCACCACAGGGGGCTGGGAGCAGTTCTTC

CDR3 length: 13
V gene: TRBV6-5
J gene: TRBJ2-5
D gene: .
clone size: .
CDR3 protein: CASSLANRETQYF
CDR3 DNA: TGTGCCAGCTCTTTGGCAAACAGGGAGACCCAGTACTTC

CDR3 length: 15
V gene: TRBV6-5
J gene: TRBJ1-5
D gene: TRBD1
clone size: .
CDR3 protein: CASSLGTGTYQPQHF
CDR3 DNA: TGTGCCAGCAGCCTCGGGACAGGGACTTATCAGCCCCAGCATTTT

CDR3 length: 13
V gene: TRBV12-3/TRBV12-4
J gene: TRBJ1-1
D gene: TRBD1
clone size: .
CDR3 protein: CASSLDRNAEAFF
CDR3 DNA: TGTGCCAGCAGTTTGGACAGGAACGCTGAAGCTTTCTTT

CDR3 length: 16
V gene: TRBV13
J gene: TRBJ2-3
D gene: .
clone size: .
CDR3 protein: CASSAAGLGEADTQYF
CDR3 DNA: TGTGCCAGCAGCGCCGCGGGGCTAGGGGAGGCAGATACGCAGTATTTT

CDR3 length: 16
V gene: TRBV7-9
J gene: TRBJ2-2
D gene: .
clone size: few
CDR3 protein: CASSSYVFRGTGELFF
CDR3 DNA: TGTGCCAGCAGCTCCTACGTATTCCGCGGGACCGGGGAGCTGTTTTTT

CDR3 length: 13
V gene: TRBV3-1/TRBV3-2
J gene: TRBJ1-1
D gene: TRBD1
clone size: .
CDR3 protein: CASSRDRATEAFF
CDR3 DNA: TGTGCCAGCAGTCGGGACAGGGCCACTGAAGCTTTCTTT

CDR3 length: 14
V gene: TRBV3-1/TRBV3-2
J gene: TRBJ1-1
D gene: .
clone size: .
CDR3 protein: CASSRSTGGTEAFF
CDR3 DNA: TGTGCCAGCAGCCGTTCGACGGGGGGCACTGAAGCTTTCTTT

CDR3 length: 13
V gene: TRBV5-1
J gene: TRBJ1-1
D gene: .
clone size: few
CDR3 protein: CASSQTANTEAFF
CDR3 DNA: TGCGCCAGCAGCCAGACAGCGAACACTGAAGCTTTCTTT

CDR3 length: 21
V gene: TRBV3-1/TRBV3-2
J gene: TRBJ2-3
D gene: .
clone size: .
CDR3 protein: CASSQDREPSAGAFSTDTQYF
CDR3 DNA: TGTGCCAGCAGCCAAGATCGGGAACCTTCTGCGGGGGCCTTTAGCACAGATACGCAGTATTTT

CDR3 length: 13
V gene: TRBV24-1
J gene: TRBJ2-2
D gene: TRBD1
clone size: .
CDR3 protein: CAIRQGFTGELFF
CDR3 DNA: TGTGCCATAAGACAGGGATTCACCGGGGAGCTGTTTTTT

CDR3 length: 15
V gene: TRBV19
J gene: TRBJ1-5
D gene: .
clone size: once
CDR3 protein: CASNLGFVGNQPQHF
CDR3 DNA: TGTGCCAGTAACCTCGGGTTCGTAGGCAATCAGCCCCAGCATTTT

CDR3 length: 14
V gene: TRBV3-1/TRBV3-2
J gene: TRBJ1-3
D gene: .
clone size: .
CDR3 protein: CASSSEGSGNTIYF
CDR3 DNA: TGTGCCAGCAGCTCCGAGGGTAGCGGAAACACCATATATTTT

CDR3 length: 13
V gene: TRBV12-3/TRBV12-4
J gene: TRBJ1-2
D gene: .
clone size: .
CDR3 protein: CASSLSGYYGYTF
CDR3 DNA: TGTGCCAGCAGTTTATCGGGGTACTATGGCTACACCTTC

CDR3 length: 12
V gene: TRBV30
J gene: TRBJ1-2
D gene: .
clone size: .
CDR3 protein: CAWSVDLHGYTF
CDR3 DNA: TGTGCCTGGAGTGTAGATCTACATGGCTACACCTTC

CDR3 length: 13
V gene: TRBV27
J gene: TRBJ2-7
D gene: TRBD1
clone size: .
CDR3 protein: CASSLGQGGRLYF
CDR3 DNA: TGTGCCAGCAGTTTAGGACAGGGTGGTAGGCTGTACTTC

CDR3 length: 14
V gene: TRBV11-2
J gene: TRBJ1-5
D gene: .
clone size: .
CDR3 protein: CASSLGSSNQPQHF
CDR3 DNA: TGTGCCAGCAGCCTCGGGAGCAGCAATCAGCCCCAGCATTTT

CDR3 length: 13
V gene: TRBV27
J gene: TRBJ1-2
D gene: TRBD1
clone size: .
CDR3 protein: CASSLGTGYGYTF
CDR3 DNA: TGTGCCAGCAGTTTAGGGACAGGCTATGGCTACACCTTC

CDR3 length: 15
V gene: TRBV6-5
J gene: TRBJ1-2
D gene: TRBD1
clone size: .
CDR3 protein: CASRRSPHSGGGYTF
CDR3 DNA: TGTGCCAGCAGGAGATCTCCACACTCAGGGGGTGGCTACACCTTC

CDR3 length: 13
V gene: TRBV7-3
J gene: TRBJ1-2
D gene: TRBD1
clone size: once
CDR3 protein: CASSPGQGHGYTF
CDR3 DNA: TGTGCCAGCAGCCCCGGACAGGGCCATGGCTACACCTTC

CDR3 length: 15
V gene: TRBV5-1
J gene: TRBJ1-5
D gene: .
clone size: .
CDR3 protein: CASSLASGGNQPQHF
CDR3 DNA: TGCGCCAGCAGCTTGGCTTCCGGGGGCAATCAGCCCCAGCATTTT